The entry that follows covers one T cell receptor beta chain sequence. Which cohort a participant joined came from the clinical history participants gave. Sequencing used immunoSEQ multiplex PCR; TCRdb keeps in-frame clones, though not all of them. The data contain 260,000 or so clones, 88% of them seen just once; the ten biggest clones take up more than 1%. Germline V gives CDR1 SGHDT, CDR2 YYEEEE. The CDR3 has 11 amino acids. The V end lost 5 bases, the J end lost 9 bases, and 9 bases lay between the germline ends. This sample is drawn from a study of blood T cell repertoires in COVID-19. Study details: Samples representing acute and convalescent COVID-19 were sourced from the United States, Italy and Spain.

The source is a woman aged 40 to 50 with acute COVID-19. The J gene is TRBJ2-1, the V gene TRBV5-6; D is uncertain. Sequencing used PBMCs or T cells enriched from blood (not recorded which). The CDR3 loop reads CASRSVVEQFF. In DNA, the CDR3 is TGTGCCAGCAGGTCGGTGGTTGAGCAGTTCTTC. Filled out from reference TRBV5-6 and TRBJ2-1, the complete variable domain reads DAGVTQSPTHLIKTRGQQVTLRCSPKSGHDTVSWYQQALGQGPQFIFQYYEEEERQRGNFPDRFSGHQFPNYSSELNVNALLLGDSALYLCASRSVVEQFFGPGTRLTVL.